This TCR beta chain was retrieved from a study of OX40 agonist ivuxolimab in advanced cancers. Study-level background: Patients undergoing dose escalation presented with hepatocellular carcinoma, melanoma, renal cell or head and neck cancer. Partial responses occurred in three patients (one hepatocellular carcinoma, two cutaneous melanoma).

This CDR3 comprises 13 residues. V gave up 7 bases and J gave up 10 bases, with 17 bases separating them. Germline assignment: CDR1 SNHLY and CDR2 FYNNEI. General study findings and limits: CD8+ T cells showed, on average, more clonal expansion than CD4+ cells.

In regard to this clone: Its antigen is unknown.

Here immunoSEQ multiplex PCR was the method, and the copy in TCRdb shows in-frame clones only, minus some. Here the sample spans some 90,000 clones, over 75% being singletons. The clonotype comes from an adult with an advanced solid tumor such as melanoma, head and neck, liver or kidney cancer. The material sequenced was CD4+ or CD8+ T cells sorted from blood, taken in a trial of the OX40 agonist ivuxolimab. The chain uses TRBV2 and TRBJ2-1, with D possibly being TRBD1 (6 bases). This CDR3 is CASNLWTALEQFF. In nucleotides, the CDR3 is TGTGCCAGCAACCTATGGACAGCCCTGGAGCAGTTCTTC.